The next 20 T cell receptor beta chains were all read from a single sample in a study of tumor-infiltrating lymphocytes in primary liver carcinoma. A primer in the constant region served to generate TCR beta cDNA from about 480 ng of total RNA. Libraries of TCR beta came from three nested multiplex PCR rounds with slightly modified ARM-PCR. For approximately 11 cycles apiece, the opening two PCR rounds ran with TRBV1-TRBV30 forward primers and a C-beta reverse primer. TCRdb re-called the multiplex PCR reads with MiXCR, one entry per CDR3 protein. The sample lists around 99,000 distinct CDR3 sequences, about 73% seen once, with 27% in the top ten. The roughly 17-32 mg bulk tissue piece was not sorted before simultaneous RNA and DNA extraction. Sequences were obtained from tumor-adjacent normal liver tissue. These receptors came from a man aged 40-50 years with primary liver carcinoma and hepatitis B virus infection.

Worth noting for this clonotype: The final CDR3 position lacks the conserved phenylalanine or tryptophan, pointing to a likely read error. V and J are TRBV20-1 and TRBJ2-1; weak D call: TRBD2 (6 bases). Germline CDR1 reads DFQATT; CDR2 reads SNEGSKA (reference sequence). The CDR3 runs 15 residues. Trimming shortened V by 2 bases and J by 0 bases, and 11 bases separated the two germline ends. The CDR3 nucleotides read TGCAGTGCTAGACCAGGGACTGCCTCCTACAATGAGCAGTTCTTA. Translating gives CSARPGTASYNEQFL.

Remarks on this clonotype: One junction end disagrees with the germline gene, perhaps due to a read error. The J gene is TRBJ2-5, the V gene TRBV4-1; D remains ambiguous. CDR1 and CDR2 from the germline V gene are MGHRA and YSYEKL. This CDR3 has 16 residues. CDR3 in amino acids: CASGQVPRTHEETQYF. The CDR3 coding sequence is TGCGCCAGCGGCCAGGTTCCCAGGACCCACGAAGAGACCCAGTACTTC.

This rearrangement joins TRBV10-2 to TRBJ2-7, with D uncertain. Germline CDR1 WSHSY, CDR2 SAAADI. There are 14 residues in the CDR3. Trimming shortened V by 2 bases and J by 4 bases, and 12 bases separated the two germline ends. The CDR3 here is CASSEIQKSYEQYF. The CDR3 DNA reads as TGCGCCAGCAGTGAGATACAGAAGTCTTACGAGCAGTACTTC.

With respect to this clonotype: Germline and junction disagree at one end, which may indicate a read error. The chain has TRBV6-2 or TRBV6-3 and TRBJ1-1; possible D gene TRBD1, 6 bases. Germline-derived CDR1 and CDR2 are MNHEY and SVGEGT. The CDR3 runs to 13 residues. The CDR3 reads CTGTPDSSSEASF. CDR3 DNA sequence: TGTACCGGCACCCCGGACAGTTCTTCCGAAGCTTCCTTT.

As concerns this clonotype: A much more abundant neighbour one base away suggests this may be a read error. The gene calls are TRBV6-5 and TRBJ2-5; D tentatively reads TRBD1 or TRBD2 (5 bases each). The CDR3 is 14 residues long. Germline lookup yields CDR1 MNHEY and CDR2 SVGAGI. The CDR3 DNA follows: TGTACCAGCAGTAGGGACGGCTCACAAGAGACCCAGTACTTC. This gives the protein CTSSRDGSQETQYF.

As regards this clonotype: No conserved phenylalanine or tryptophan ends this CDR3, so it is likely a read error. J is TRBJ2-1 and V is TRBV11-2; 12 bases agree with TRBD2. CDR1 SGHAT and CDR2 FQNNGV come from the germline V gene. CDR3 size: 16 residues. The CDR3 protein is CASSPRLAGAYKEQFL. DNA for the CDR3: TGTGCCAGCAGCCCCCGACTAGCGGGAGCCTACAAAGAGCAGTTCCTC.

The J gene is TRBJ2-1, the V gene TRBV24-1; 12 bases agree with TRBD2. The J segment lost 5 bases and the V segment lost 7 bases, leaving 5 bases of the junction unmatched. The CDR3 is 15 residues long. CDR1 is KGHDR and CDR2 is SFDVKD in the germline V gene. DNA for the CDR3: TGTGCCACCAGCATACTAGCGGGAGGTGACAATGAGCAGTTCTTC. This sequence encodes CATSILAGGDNEQFF.

In this sample, this clonotype turned up many times. The J gene is TRBJ2-7, the V gene TRBV6-5, with D possibly matching TRBD2 (6 bases). Germline values: CDR1 MNHEY, CDR2 SVGAGI. The CDR3 consists of 15 residues. V lost 6 bases and J lost 2, with 17 bases in between. Here the CDR3 DNA reads TGTGCCAGCAGGAGGGAGGTTAGGGAAACCTACGAGCAGTACTTC. Amino acids: CASRREVRETYEQYF.

CDR3 nucleotides: TGTGCCAGCAGTTACCTGAGGGGAGGTAGGGAAAATAGCTACACCTTC. Translated, it gives CASSYLRGGRENSYTF. V gene TRBV6-5 combines with J gene TRBJ1-2; tentatively, D is TRBD1 (5 bases). The CDR3 length is 16 residues. Trimming removed 2 bases from V and 9 bases from J, with 22 bases in between. CDR1 and CDR2 from the germline V gene are MNHEY and SVGAGI.

On this clonotype: Germline is not matched at one junction end, which may reflect a read error. The chain joins TRBV25-1 to TRBJ2-7; D gene unclear. From germline, CDR1 is MGHDK and CDR2 SYGVNS. The CDR3 extends over 12 amino acids. The CDR3 coding sequence is TGTGCCAGCAGTGAGGGTTTTTACGAGCTGTACTTC. Its protein product is CASSEGFYELYF.

This chain links TRBV19 with TRBJ2-1; 13 bases are shared with TRBD2. CDR1 and CDR2 from the germline V gene are LNHDA and SQIVND (reference sequence). Trimming at V came to 7 bases and at J to 12 bases, leaving 18 bases not matched to a gene. This CDR3 comprises 17 residues. The CDR3: CASTQSARLAGGVGQFF. As DNA, the CDR3 is TGTGCCAGTACACAAAGCGCAAGACTAGCGGGAGGCGTTGGGCAGTTCTTC.

The rearrangement uses TRBV20-1 and TRBJ1-2; D is ambiguous. V was cut by 2 bases and J by 10 bases, with 11 bases left in between. Looked up from germline, CDR1 is DFQATT and CDR2 is SNEGSKA (reference sequence). The CDR3 sequence is 11 residues long. This chain's CDR3 is CSARLSASYTF. The CDR3, as DNA: TGCAGTGCTAGACTCTCGGCATCCTACACCTTC.

This clonotype was seen many times. The rearrangement links TRBV10-3 to TRBJ2-7, with D maybe TRBD1 (6 bases). Germline assignment: CDR1 ENHRY and CDR2 SYGVKD. Trimming removed 11 bases from V and 1 base from J, with 15 bases in between. This CDR3 comprises 13 residues. CDR3 loop: CASQYRESYEQYF. CDR3 DNA: TGTGCCTCCCAGTACAGGGAATCCTACGAGCAGTACTTC.

As concerns this clonotype: Since a much larger clone is just one base distant, this may be a read error. CDR3 bases: TGTGTCATCAGTGAGTCCAGGAATTCACCCCTCCACTTT. Translation: CVISESRNSPLHF. V gene TRBV10-3 combines with J gene TRBJ1-6; D gene unclear. CDR1 ENHRY and CDR2 SYGVKD come from the germline V gene. The CDR3 extends over 13 amino acids.

The chain carries TRBV28 and TRBJ1-1, with D unclear. Germline CDR1 reads MDHEN; CDR2 reads SYDVKM. Between the trimmed V and J ends, which lost 4 bases and 7 bases, there was a span of 10 bases. The CDR3 loop spans 12 amino acids. CDR3 protein: CASSSTSLEAFF. CDR3 in DNA: TGTGCCAGCAGTTCGACCAGTCTTGAAGCTTTCTTT.

A note on this clonotype: The missing conserved phenylalanine or tryptophan at the end of this CDR3 makes a read error likely. The rearrangement uses TRBV2 and TRBJ2-2; the D gene could be TRBD1 or TRBD2 (6 bases each). The CDR3 totals 13 residues. Germline loops: CDR1 SNHLY, CDR2 FYNNEI. V shed 7 bases and J shed 6 bases, with 12 bases lying between them. The CDR3 nucleotides are TGTGCCAGCACAGGGGACTGGGCCGGGGAGCTGTTTATT. It specifies CASTGDWAGELFI.

Only one count was recorded for this clonotype. This CDR3 is missing its conserved last phenylalanine or tryptophan, likely due to a read error. This chain uses TRBV6-5 with TRBJ2-6; the D gene is possibly TRBD1 (8 bases). Germline assignment: CDR1 MNHEY and CDR2 SVGAGI. This CDR3 region has 16 residues. In DNA form, the CDR3 reads TGCGCCAGCGGGACAGGTCCTGACTCTGGGGCCAACGTCCTGACTTCC. Its translation is CASGTGPDSGANVLTS.

Notes on this clonotype: At one end, the junction sequence differs from germline, possibly due to a read error. J is TRBJ2-7 and V is TRBV11-2; TRBD1 matches 8 bases. There are 15 residues in the CDR3. Germline V gene data show CDR1 as SGHAT and CDR2 as FQNNGV. The CDR3 DNA is TGTGCCAGCAGCTGGCAGGGGGCACTGGGCTACGGGCAGTACTTC. Encoded protein: CASSWQGALGYGQYF. The complete variable domain, with remaining parts taken from reference TRBV11-2 and TRBJ2-7, reads EAGVAQSPRYKIIEKRQSVAFWCNPISGHATLYWYQQILGQGPKLLIQFQNNGVVDDSQLPKDRFSAERLKGVDSTLKIQPAKLEDSAVYLCASSWQGALGYGQYFGPGTRLTVT.

This clonotype was seen at least ten times. V gene TRBV5-6 combines with J gene TRBJ2-1; no clear D gene. CDR1 SGHDT and CDR2 YYEEEE come from the germline V gene. This CDR3 comprises 12 residues. Trimming pared 4 bases from V and 9 bases from J, leaving 11 bases between. In nucleotides, the CDR3 is TGTGCCAGCAGCACCAAGATTGGTGAGCAGTTCTTC. This translates into CASSTKIGEQFF.

In this sample, this clonotype turned up many times. This rearrangement joins TRBV4-1 to TRBJ1-1; no definite D call. This CDR3 has 17 amino acids. V lost 0 bases, J lost 2 bases, and 16 bases lay in between. Germline CDR1 and CDR2: MGHRA and YSYEKL. The CDR3 nucleotides read TGCGCCAGCAGCCAAGACCCCCCTGCCCTCCTTAACACTGAAGCTTTCTTT. It encodes CASSQDPPALLNTEAFF.